The source of this T cell receptor (beta chain) is a study of cytomegalovirus exposure and HLA in healthy donors. General study points: Among TCR sequences, most were rare, though some public TCRs appeared in many donors. Both high specificity and high sensitivity reportedly marked the classifier's diagnosis of cytomegalovirus status.

Regarding this clone: What it binds is unknown.

Measured with immunoSEQ multiplex PCR; TCRdb has only the in-frame clones, and not every one. This table holds over 150,000 clones, 70% to 85% found once. Germline V gives CDR1 SGHRS, CDR2 YFSETQ. V was trimmed by 0 bases and J by 2 bases, leaving 9 bases between them. The CDR3 has 15 amino acids. Sequencing used PBMCs. The receptor comes from a woman aged 30 to 39 in good health and CMV-seropositive. This rearrangement joins TRBV5-1 to TRBJ2-1, with D perhaps TRBD1 (5 bases). The CDR3 nucleotides read TGCGCCAGCAGCTTGGGGGGCCTCACCTACAATGAGCAGTTCTTC. This translates into CASSLGGLTYNEQFF.